Shown below are 8 T cell receptor beta chains from a single sample sequenced in a study of T cells in narcolepsy. The assay was immunoSEQ multiplex PCR, and TCRdb's table has in-frame clones only and misses some. The sample shows 30,000 to 45,000 clones, about 85% of them seen only once. The sequenced sample consisted of CD45RA- memory CD4+ T cells from PBMCs. The source of these receptors is a human donor with narcolepsy.

The chain recombines TRBV18 with TRBJ2-5; D is possibly TRBD2 (7 bases). Trimming took 2 bases from V and 2 from J, leaving 15 bases between them. Germline CDR1 is KGHSH and CDR2 is LQKENI. The CDR3 has 16 amino acids. CDR3 sequence (DNA): TGTGCCAGCTCACCAACTGTAGGGGGGGCGCAAGAGACCCAGTACTTC. Its protein is CASSPTVGGAQETQYF.

This rearrangement joins TRBV9 to TRBJ1-5; TRBD1 agrees at 8 bases. The V segment lost 4 bases and the J segment 3 bases; nucleotides outside the gene matches: 12. The CDR3 is 17 amino acids. CDR1 SGDLS and CDR2 YYNGEE come from the germline V gene. CDR3 loop: CASSFGPGTGLNQPQHF. CDR3 coding DNA: TGTGCCAGCAGCTTTGGCCCCGGGACAGGACTCAATCAGCCCCAGCATTTT.

This clone was seen a handful of times. The chain joins TRBV14 to TRBJ2-5; D may be TRBD1 (5 bases). CDR1 is SGHDN, CDR2 FVKESK, per germline. Trimming took off 1 base at V and 5 bases at J, with 11 bases between the two ends. This CDR3 comprises 14 residues. The CDR3 DNA is TGTGCCAGCAGCCAAGTCCAGGGCCTGGAGACCCAGTACTTC. Translating it yields CASSQVQGLETQYF.

The chain joins TRBV5-3 to TRBJ2-1, with a weak D call TRBD1 (6 bases). TRBV5-3 counts as an open reading frame of uncertain function. V lost 4 bases, J lost 9 bases, and 23 bases lay in between. CDR3 length: 16 residues. The CDR3 loop is CARSGDGTRPSAEQFF. CDR3 DNA sequence: TGTGCCAGAAGCGGCGACGGGACACGGCCTTCGGCTGAGCAGTTCTTC.

V is TRBV15 and J is TRBJ1-5; the match to TRBD1 covers 9 bases. J was trimmed by 6 bases and V by 0 bases; bases with no gene match: 6. There are 16 residues in the CDR3. CDR1 LNHNV and CDR2 YYDKDF come from the germline V gene (reference sequence). CDR3 nucleotide sequence: TGTGCCACCAGCAGAGATCAGGACAGGGGCATTCAGCCCCAGCATTTT. This translates into CATSRDQDRGIQPQHF.

This clone was counted a few times. The rearrangement joins TRBV28 to TRBJ2-7; D is perhaps TRBD1 (5 bases). Trimming left V 7 bases short and J 0 bases short, with 16 bases between. The CDR3 extends over 15 amino acids. Germline V CDR1 and CDR2: MDHEN, SYDVKM. CDR3 DNA sequence: TGTGCCAGCACCACGGTTAGGGGCTACTCCTACGAGCAGTACTTC. This gives the protein CASTTVRGYSYEQYF.

This rearrangement joins TRBV30 to TRBJ2-7; 7 bases map to TRBD1. The CDR3 extends over 14 amino acids. With V trimmed by 3 bases and J by 0 bases, 5 bases remained unmatched. Germline CDR1 GTSNPN, CDR2 SVGIG (reference sequence). The CDR3 is CAWRLDRASYEQYF. DNA for the CDR3: TGTGCCTGGAGGCTTGACAGGGCCTCCTACGAGCAGTACTTC.

The rearrangement joins TRBV6-5 to TRBJ2-3, with 7 bases fitting TRBD1. The length of the CDR3 is 14 residues. Trimming removed 6 bases from V and 5 bases from J; junction bases left unmatched: 8. Per the germline V gene, CDR1 is MNHEY and CDR2 is SVGAGI. The CDR3: CASSTGQALDTQYF. The CDR3 DNA is TGTGCCAGCAGCACTGGACAGGCCCTAGATACGCAGTATTTT.